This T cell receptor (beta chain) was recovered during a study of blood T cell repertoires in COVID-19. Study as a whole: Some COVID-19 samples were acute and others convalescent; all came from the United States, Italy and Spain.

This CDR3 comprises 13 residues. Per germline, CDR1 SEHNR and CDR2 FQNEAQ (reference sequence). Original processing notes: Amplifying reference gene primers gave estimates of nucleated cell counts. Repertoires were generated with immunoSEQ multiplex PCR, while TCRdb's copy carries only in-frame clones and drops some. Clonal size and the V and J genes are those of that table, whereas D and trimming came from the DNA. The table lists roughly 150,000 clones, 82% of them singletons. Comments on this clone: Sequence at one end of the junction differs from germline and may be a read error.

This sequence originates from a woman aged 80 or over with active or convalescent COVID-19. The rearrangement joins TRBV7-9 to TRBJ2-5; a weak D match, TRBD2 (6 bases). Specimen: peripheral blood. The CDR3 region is CASSVAAAETQYF. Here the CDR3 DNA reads TGTGCCAGCAGCGTAGCGGCGGCCGAGACCCAGTACTTC.